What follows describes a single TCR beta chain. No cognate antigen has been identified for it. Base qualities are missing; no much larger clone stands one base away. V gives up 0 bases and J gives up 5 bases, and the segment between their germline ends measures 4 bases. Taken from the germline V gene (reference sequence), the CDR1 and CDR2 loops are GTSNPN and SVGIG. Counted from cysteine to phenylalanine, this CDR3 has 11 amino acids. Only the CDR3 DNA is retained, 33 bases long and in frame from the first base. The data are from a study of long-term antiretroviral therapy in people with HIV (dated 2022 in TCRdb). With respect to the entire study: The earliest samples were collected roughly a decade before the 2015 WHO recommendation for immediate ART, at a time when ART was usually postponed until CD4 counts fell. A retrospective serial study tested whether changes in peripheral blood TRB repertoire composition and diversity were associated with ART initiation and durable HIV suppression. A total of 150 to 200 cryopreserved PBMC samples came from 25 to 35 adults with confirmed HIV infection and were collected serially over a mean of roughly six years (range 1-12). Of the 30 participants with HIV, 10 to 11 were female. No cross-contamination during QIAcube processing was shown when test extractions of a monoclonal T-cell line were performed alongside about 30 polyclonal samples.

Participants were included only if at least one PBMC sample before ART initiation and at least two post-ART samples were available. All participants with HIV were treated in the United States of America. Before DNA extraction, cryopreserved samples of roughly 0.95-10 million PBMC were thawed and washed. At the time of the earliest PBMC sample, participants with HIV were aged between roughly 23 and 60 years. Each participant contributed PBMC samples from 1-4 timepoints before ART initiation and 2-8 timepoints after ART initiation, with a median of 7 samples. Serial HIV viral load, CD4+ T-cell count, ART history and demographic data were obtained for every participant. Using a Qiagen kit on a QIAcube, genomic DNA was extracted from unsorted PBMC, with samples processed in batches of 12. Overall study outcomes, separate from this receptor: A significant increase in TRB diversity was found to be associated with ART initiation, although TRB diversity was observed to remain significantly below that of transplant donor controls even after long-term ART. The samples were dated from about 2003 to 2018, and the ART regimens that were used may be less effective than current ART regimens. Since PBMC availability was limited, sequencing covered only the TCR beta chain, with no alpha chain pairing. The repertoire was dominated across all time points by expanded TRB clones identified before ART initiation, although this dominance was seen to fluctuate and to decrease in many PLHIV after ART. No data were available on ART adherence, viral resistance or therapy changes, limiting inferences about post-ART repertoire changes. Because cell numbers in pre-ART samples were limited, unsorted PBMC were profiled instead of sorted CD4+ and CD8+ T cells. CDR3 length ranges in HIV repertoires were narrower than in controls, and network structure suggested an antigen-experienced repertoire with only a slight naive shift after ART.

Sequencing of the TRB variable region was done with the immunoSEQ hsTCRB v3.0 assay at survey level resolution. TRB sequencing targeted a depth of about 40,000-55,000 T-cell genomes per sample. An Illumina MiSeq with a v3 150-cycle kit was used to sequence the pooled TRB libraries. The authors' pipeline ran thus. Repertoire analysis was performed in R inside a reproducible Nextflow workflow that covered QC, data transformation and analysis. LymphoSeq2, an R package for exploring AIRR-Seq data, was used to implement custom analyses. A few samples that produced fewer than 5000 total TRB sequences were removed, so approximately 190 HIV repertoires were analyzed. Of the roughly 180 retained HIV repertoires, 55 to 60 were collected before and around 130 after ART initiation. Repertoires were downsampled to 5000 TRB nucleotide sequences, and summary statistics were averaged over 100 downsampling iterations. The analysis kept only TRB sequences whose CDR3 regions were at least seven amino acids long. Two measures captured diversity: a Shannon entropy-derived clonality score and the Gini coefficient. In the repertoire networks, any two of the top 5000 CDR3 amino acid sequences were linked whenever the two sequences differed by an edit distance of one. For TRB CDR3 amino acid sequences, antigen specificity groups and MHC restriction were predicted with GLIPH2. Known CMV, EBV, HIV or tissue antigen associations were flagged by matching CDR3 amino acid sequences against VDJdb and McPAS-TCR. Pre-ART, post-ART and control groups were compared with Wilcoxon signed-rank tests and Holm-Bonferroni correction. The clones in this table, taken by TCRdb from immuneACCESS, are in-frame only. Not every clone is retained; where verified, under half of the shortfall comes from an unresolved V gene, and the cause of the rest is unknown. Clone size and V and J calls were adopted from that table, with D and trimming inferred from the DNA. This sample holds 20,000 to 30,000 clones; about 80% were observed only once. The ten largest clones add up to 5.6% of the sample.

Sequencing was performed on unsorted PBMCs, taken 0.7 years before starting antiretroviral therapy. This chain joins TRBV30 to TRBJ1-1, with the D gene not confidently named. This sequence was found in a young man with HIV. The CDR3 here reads CAWSVSTEAFF. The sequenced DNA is TGTGCCTGGAGTGTAAGTACTGAAGCTTTCTTT. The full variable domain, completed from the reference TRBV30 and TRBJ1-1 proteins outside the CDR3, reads SQTIHQWPATLVQPVGSPLSLECTVEGTSNPNLYWYRQAAGRGLQLLFYSVGIGQISSEVPQNLSASRPQDRQFILSSKKLLLSDSGFYLCAWSVSTEAFFGQGTRLTVV.